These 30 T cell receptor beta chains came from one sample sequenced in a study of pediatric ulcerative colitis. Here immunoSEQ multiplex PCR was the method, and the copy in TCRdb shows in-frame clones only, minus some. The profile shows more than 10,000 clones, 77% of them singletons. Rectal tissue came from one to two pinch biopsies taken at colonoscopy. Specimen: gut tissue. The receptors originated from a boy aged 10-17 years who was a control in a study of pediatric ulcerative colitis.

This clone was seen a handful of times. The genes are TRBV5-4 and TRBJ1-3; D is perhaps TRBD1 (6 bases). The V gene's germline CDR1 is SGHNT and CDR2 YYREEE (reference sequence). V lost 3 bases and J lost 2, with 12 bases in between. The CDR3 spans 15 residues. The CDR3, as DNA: TGTGCCAGCAGCTCGTGGGGGGCGCCTGGAAACACCATATATTTT. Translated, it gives CASSSWGAPGNTIYF. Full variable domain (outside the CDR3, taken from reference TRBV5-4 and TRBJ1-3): ETGVTQSPTHLIKTRGQQVTLRCSSQSGHNTVSWYQQALGQGPQFIFQYYREEENGRGNFPPRFSGLQFPNYSSELNVNALELDDSALYLCASSSWGAPGNTIYFGEGSWLTVV.

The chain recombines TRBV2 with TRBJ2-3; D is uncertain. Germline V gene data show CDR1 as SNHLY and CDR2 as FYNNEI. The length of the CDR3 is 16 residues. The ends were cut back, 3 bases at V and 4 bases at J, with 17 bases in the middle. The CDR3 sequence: CASSDPRAPEADTQYF. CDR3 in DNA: TGTGCCAGCAGTGACCCCCGGGCCCCCGAGGCAGATACGCAGTATTTT.

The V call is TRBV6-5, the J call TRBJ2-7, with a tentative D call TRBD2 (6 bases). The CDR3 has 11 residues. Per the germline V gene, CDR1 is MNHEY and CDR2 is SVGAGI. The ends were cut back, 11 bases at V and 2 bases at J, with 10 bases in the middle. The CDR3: CAALAAYEQYF. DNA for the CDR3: TGTGCCGCTTTAGCGGCCTACGAGCAGTACTTC.

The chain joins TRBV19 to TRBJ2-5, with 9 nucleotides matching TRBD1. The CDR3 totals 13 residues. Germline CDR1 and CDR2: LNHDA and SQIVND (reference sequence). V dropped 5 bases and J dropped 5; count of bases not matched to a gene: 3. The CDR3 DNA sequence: TGTGCCAGTAGTCCGACAGGGGGGGAGACCCAGTACTTC. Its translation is CASSPTGGETQYF.

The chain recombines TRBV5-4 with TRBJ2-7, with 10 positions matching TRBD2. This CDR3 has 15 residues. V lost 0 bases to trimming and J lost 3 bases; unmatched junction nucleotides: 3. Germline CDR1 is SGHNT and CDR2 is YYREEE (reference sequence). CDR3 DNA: TGTGCCAGCAGCTTGGAGCTAGCGGGAGTCTACGAGCAGTACTTC. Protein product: CASSLELAGVYEQYF.

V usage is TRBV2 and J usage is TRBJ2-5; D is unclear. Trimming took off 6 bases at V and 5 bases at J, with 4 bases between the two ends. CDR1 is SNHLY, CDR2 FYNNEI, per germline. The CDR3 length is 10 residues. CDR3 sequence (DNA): TGTGCCAGCAGCGTTGAGACCCAGTACTTC. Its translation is CASSVETQYF.

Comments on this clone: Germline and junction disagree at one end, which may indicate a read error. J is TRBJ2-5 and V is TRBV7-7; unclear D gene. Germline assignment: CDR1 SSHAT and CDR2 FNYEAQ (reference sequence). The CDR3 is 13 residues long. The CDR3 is CASSPAGQETQYF. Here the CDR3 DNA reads TGTGCTAGCAGCCCGGCAGGACAAGAGACCCAGTACTTC.

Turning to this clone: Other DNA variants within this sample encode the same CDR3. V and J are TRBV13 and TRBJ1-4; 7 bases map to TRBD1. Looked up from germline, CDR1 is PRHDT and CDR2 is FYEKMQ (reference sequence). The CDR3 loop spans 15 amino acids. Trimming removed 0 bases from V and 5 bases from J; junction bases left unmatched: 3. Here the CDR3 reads CASSLGGGANEKLFF. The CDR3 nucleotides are TGTGCCAGCAGCTTAGGAGGGGGCGCGAATGAAAAACTGTTTTTT.

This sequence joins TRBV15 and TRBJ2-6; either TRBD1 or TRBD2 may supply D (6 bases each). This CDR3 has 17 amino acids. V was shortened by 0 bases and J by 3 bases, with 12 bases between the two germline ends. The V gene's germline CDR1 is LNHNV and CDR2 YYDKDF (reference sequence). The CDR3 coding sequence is TGTGCCACCAGCAGAGATCTGGGGGGCAGTGGGGCCAACGTCCTGACTTTC. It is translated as CATSRDLGGSGANVLTF.

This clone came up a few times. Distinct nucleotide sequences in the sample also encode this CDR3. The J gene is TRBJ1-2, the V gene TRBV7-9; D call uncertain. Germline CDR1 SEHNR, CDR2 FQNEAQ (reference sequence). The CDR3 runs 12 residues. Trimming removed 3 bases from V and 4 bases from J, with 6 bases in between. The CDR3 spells CASSLEGYGYTF. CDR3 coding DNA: TGTGCCAGCAGCTTGGAGGGCTATGGCTACACCTTC.

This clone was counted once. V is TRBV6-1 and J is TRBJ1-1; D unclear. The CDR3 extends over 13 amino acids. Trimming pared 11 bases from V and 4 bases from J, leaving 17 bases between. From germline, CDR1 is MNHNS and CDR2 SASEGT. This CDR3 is CAGRKGFGTEAFF. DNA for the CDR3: TGTGCCGGACGAAAGGGTTTTGGCACTGAAGCTTTCTTT.

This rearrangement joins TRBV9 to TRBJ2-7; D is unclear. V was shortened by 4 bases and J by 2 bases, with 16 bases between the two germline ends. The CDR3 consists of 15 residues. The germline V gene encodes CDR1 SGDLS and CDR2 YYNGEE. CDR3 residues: CASSSNKDTPYEQYV. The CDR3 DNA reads TGTGCCAGCAGCTCGAATAAAGACACTCCCTACGAGCAGTACGTC.

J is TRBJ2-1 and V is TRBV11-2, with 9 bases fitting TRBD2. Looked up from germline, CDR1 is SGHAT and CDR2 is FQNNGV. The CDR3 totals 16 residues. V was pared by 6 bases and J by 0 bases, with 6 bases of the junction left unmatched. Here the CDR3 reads CASSSSLAGSYNEQFF. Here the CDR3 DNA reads TGTGCCAGCAGTTCGTCACTAGCGGGCTCCTACAATGAGCAGTTCTTC.

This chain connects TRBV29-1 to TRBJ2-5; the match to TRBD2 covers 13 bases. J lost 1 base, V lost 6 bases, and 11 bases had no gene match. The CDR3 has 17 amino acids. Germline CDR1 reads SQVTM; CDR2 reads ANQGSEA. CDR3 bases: TGCAGCGTACCACTAGCGGGAGGGCCTCTAGGCCAAGAGACCCAGTACTTC. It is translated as CSVPLAGGPLGQETQYF.

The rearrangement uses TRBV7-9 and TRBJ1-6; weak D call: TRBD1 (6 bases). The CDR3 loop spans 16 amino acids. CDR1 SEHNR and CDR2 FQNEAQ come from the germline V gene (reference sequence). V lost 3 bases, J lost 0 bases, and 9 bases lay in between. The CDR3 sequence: CASSLQGPSYNSPLHF. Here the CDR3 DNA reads TGTGCCAGCAGCTTGCAGGGGCCCTCCTATAATTCACCCCTCCACTTT.

The CDR3 here is CASSPTGARMTTEAFF. The CDR3 region has the DNA TGCGCCAGCAGCCCCACCGGGGCCAGGATGACCACTGAAGCTTTCTTT. This chain links TRBV5-1 with TRBJ1-1; the D gene is possibly TRBD1 (5 bases). Germline V gives CDR1 SGHRS, CDR2 YFSETQ. The length of the CDR3 is 16 residues. Trimming removed 4 bases from V and 4 bases from J, with 20 bases in between. Using reference TRBV5-1 and TRBJ1-1 for the parts outside the CDR3, the full variable domain is KAGVTQTPRYLIKTRGQQVTLSCSPISGHRSVSWYQQTPGQGLQFLFEYFSETQRNKGNFPGRFSGRQFSNSRSEMNVSTLELGDSALYLCASSPTGARMTTEAFFGQGTRLTVV.

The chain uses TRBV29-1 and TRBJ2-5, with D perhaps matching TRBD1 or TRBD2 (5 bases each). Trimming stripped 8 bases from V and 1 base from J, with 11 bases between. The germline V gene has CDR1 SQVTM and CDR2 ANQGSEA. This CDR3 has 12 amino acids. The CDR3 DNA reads TGCAGCCAACGGGACGGCCAAGAGACCCAGTACTTC. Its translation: CSQRDGQETQYF.

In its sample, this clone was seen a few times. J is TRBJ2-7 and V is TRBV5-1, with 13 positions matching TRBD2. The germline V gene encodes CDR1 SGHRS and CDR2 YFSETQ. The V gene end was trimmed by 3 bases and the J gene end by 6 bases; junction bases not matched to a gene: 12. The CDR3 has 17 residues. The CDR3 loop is CASSSDRGLAGVREQYF. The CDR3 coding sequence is TGCGCCAGCAGCTCGGACAGAGGACTAGCGGGAGTTCGCGAGCAGTACTTC.

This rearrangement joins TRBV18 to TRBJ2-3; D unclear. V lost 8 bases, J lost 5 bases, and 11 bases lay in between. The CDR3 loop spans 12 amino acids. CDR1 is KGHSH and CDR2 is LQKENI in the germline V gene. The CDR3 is CASTAIGDTQYF. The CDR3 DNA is TGTGCCAGCACCGCGATCGGAGATACGCAGTATTTT. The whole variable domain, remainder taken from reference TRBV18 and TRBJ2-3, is NAGVMQNPRHLVRRRGQEARLRCSPMKGHSHVYWYRQLPEEGLKFMVYLQKENIIDESGMPKERFSAEFPKEGPSILRIQQVVRGDSAAYFCASTAIGDTQYFGPGTRLTVL.

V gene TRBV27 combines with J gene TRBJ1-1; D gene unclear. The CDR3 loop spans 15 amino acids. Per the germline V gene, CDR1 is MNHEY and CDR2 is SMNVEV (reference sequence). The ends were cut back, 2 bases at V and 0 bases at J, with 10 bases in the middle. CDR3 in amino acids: CASSLKGDLNTEAFF. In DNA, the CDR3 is TGTGCCAGCAGTTTAAAAGGAGATTTGAACACTGAAGCTTTCTTT.

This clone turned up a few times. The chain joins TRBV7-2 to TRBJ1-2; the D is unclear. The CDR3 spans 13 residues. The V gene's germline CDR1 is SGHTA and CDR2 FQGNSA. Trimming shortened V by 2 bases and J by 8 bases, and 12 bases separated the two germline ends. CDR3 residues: CASSLFATNGYTF. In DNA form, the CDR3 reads TGTGCCAGCAGCTTATTCGCGACAAACGGCTACACCTTC.

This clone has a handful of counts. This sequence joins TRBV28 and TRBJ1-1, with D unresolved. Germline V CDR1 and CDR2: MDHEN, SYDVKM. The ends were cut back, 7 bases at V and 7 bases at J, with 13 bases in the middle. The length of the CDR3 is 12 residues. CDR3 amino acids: CASTERTLEAFF. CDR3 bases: TGTGCCAGCACCGAGAGGACGCTTGAAGCTTTCTTT.

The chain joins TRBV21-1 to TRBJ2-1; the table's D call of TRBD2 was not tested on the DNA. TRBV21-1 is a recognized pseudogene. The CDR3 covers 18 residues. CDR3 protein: CASSKEPRRVSSYNEQFF. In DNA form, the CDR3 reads TGTGCCAGCAGCAAAGAACCTCGCCGGGTGTCCTCCTACAATGAGCAGTTCTTC.

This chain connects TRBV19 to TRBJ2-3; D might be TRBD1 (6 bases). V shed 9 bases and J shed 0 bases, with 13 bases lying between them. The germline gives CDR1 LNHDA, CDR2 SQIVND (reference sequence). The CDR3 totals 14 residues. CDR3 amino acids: CASTGQSSTDTQYF. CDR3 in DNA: TGTGCCAGCACAGGGCAATCTAGCACAGATACGCAGTATTTT. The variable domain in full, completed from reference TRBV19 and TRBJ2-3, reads DGGITQSPKYLFRKEGQNVTLSCEQNLNHDAMYWYRQDPGQGLRLIYYSQIVNDFQKGDIAEGYSVSREKKESFPLTVTSAQKNPTAFYLCASTGQSSTDTQYFGPGTRLTVL.

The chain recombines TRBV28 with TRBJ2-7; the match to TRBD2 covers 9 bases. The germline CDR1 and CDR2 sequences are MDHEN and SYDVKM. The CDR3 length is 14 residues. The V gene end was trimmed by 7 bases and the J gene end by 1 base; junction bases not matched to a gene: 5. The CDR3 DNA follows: TGTGCCAGCATTGAGAGCGGGAGGTCCTACGAGCAGTACTTC. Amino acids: CASIESGRSYEQYF.

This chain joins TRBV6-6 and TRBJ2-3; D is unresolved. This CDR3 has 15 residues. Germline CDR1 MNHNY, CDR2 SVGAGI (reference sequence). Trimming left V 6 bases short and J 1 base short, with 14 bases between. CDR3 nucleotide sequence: TGTGCCAGCAGCCCCCCCCAGGCTCGCACAGATACGCAGTATTTT. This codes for CASSPPQARTDTQYF.

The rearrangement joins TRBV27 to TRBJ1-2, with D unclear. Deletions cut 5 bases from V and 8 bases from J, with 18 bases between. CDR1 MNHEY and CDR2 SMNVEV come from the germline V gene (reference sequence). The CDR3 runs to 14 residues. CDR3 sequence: CASSLRTETKGYTF. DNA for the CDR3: TGTGCCAGCAGTCTAAGGACGGAGACGAAGGGCTACACCTTC.

The CDR3 spells CASSLSRNEQFF. For the CDR3, the DNA is TGTGCCAGCAGCTTGTCACGGAATGAGCAGTTCTTC. The V and J genes are TRBV5-8 and TRBJ2-1; D uncertain. There are 12 residues in the CDR3. Trimming took off 1 base at V and 7 bases at J, with 6 bases between the two ends. The germline CDR1 and CDR2 sequences are SGHTS and YDEGEE.

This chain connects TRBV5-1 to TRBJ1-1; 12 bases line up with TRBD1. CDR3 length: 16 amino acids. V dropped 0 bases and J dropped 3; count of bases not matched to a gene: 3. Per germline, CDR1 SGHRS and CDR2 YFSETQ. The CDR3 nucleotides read TGCGCCAGCAGCTTGGAAGGGACAGGGGGCTACACTGAAGCTTTCTTT. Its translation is CASSLEGTGGYTEAFF.

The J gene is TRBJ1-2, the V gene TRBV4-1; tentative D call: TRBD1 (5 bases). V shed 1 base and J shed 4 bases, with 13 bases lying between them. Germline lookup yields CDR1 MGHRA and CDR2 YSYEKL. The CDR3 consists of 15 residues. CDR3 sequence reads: CASSQVSGAGYGYTF. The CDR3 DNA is TGCGCCAGCAGCCAAGTTTCTGGGGCCGGCTATGGCTACACCTTC.